What follows are 15 T cell receptor beta chains derived from one specimen sequenced in a study of cytomegalovirus exposure and HLA in healthy donors. The PCR used 60 Vbeta and 13 Jbeta primers. The table came from immunoSEQ multiplex PCR; TCRdb's copy has only in-frame clones and leaves some out. The table has 100,000 to 150,000 clones, 77% seen once. The sample taken for sequencing was PBMCs. These receptors originate from a woman aged 55-69 years in good health and CMV-seronegative.

The V gene is TRBV6-5, the J gene TRBJ1-5; 7 bases map to TRBD1. The germline CDR1 and CDR2 sequences are MNHEY and SVGAGI. This CDR3 has 14 amino acids. With V trimmed by 6 bases and J by 2 bases, 4 bases remained unmatched. DNA of the CDR3: TGTGCCAGCAGGGACAGGTTGGGCAATCAGCCCCAGCATTTT. Its translation is CASRDRLGNQPQHF.

V gene TRBV2 combines with J gene TRBJ2-6, with 7 bases matching TRBD2. The CDR3 runs 15 residues. The trim removed 6 bases at V and 2 bases at J, leaving 4 bases unmatched. Germline CDR1 SNHLY, CDR2 FYNNEI. DNA for the CDR3: TGTGCCAGCAGCCGGCTAGCGGCTGGGGCCAACGTCCTGACTTTC. This translates into CASSRLAAGANVLTF.

This clone was counted only a few times. The chain employs TRBV28 and TRBJ1-2; TRBD1 aligns across 7 bases. The CDR3 is 14 residues long. Losses at the gene ends were 7 bases for V and 4 bases for J; bases not matched to a gene: 9. Looked up from germline, CDR1 is MDHEN and CDR2 is SYDVKM. The CDR3 here is CASTGADRLYGYTF. CDR3 in DNA: TGTGCCAGCACCGGGGCGGACAGGCTCTATGGCTACACCTTC.

This rearrangement joins TRBV15 to TRBJ2-1; TRBD2 matches 8 bases. This CDR3 region has 14 residues. V shed 5 bases and J 9 bases; nucleotides not matched to a gene: 9. Per the germline V gene, CDR1 is LNHNV and CDR2 is YYDKDF (reference sequence). CDR3 residues: CATSETGTRGEQFF. Here the CDR3 DNA reads TGTGCCACCAGCGAAACCGGGACTAGGGGTGAGCAGTTCTTC.

This chain uses TRBV7-2 with TRBJ1-2, with unresolved D. The length of the CDR3 is 14 residues. Trimming took 1 base from V and 4 from J, leaving 10 bases between them. Looked up from germline, CDR1 is SGHTA and CDR2 is FQGNSA. CDR3 residues: CASSLGADLYGYTF. The CDR3 DNA follows: TGTGCCAGCAGCTTAGGGGCAGACCTCTATGGCTACACCTTC.

About this clone itself: Additional DNA sequences in this sample encode the identical CDR3. The V and J genes are TRBV28 and TRBJ1-5, with 7 bases lining up with TRBD1. The germline gives CDR1 MDHEN, CDR2 SYDVKM. The CDR3 is 15 amino acids. V shed 3 bases, J shed 1 base, and the junction held 3 bases outside the gene matches. Here the CDR3 reads CASSFHRGSNQPQHF. DNA for the CDR3: TGTGCCAGCAGTTTCCACAGGGGAAGCAATCAGCCCCAGCATTTT. Variable domain in full (rest from reference TRBV28 and TRBJ1-5): DVKVTQSSRYLVKRTGEKVFLECVQDMDHENMFWYRQDPGLGLRLIYFSYDVKMKEKGDIPEGYSVSREKKERFSLILESASTNQTSMYLCASSFHRGSNQPQHFGDGTRLSIL.

The CDR3 region is CASSVPGQVPYEQYF. Here the CDR3 DNA reads TGTGCCAGCAGTGTTCCGGGACAGGTCCCCTACGAGCAGTACTTC. The rearrangement joins TRBV25-1 to TRBJ2-7, with TRBD1 identical over 8 bases. The CDR3 is 15 residues long. The V gene's germline CDR1 is MGHDK and CDR2 SYGVNS. V dropped 4 bases and J dropped 2; count of bases not matched to a gene: 7.

This clone was seen just once. CDR3 DNA: TGTGCCAGCAGCCGAGGACAGGACTACTCCTACGAGCAGTACTTC. It encodes CASSRGQDYSYEQYF. The V gene is TRBV5-4, the J gene TRBJ2-7; TRBD1 is a possible D gene (7 bases). V dropped 4 bases and J dropped 0 bases, with 14 bases sitting between them. The CDR3 totals 15 residues. Germline CDR1 SGHNT, CDR2 YYREEE (reference sequence). Variable domain in full (rest from reference TRBV5-4 and TRBJ2-7): ETGVTQSPTHLIKTRGQQVTLRCSSQSGHNTVSWYQQALGQGPQFIFQYYREEENGRGNFPPRFSGLQFPNYSSELNVNALELDDSALYLCASSRGQDYSYEQYFGPGTRLTVT.

V usage is TRBV7-9 and J usage is TRBJ2-5, with TRBD1 identical over 8 bases. V trimming: 1 base; J trimming: 2 bases; junction bases outside the gene matches: 0. CDR1 SEHNR and CDR2 FQNEAQ come from the germline V gene (reference sequence). The CDR3 is 14 residues long. The CDR3 sequence is CASSLGDRQETQYF. Here the CDR3 DNA reads TGTGCCAGCAGCTTAGGGGACAGGCAAGAGACCCAGTACTTC.

The chain carries TRBV18 and TRBJ1-2, with D tentatively TRBD1 (5 bases). The V gene lost 3 bases and the J gene lost 1 base, with 6 bases spanning the gap. Germline values: CDR1 KGHSH, CDR2 LQKENI. The CDR3 length is 13 residues. Written as DNA, the CDR3 is TGTGCCAGCTCACCCGACAGTAACTATGGCTACACCTTC. This translates into CASSPDSNYGYTF. Full variable domain (rest looked up from reference TRBV18 and TRBJ1-2): NAGVMQNPRHLVRRRGQEARLRCSPMKGHSHVYWYRQLPEEGLKFMVYLQKENIIDESGMPKERFSAEFPKEGPSILRIQQVVRGDSAAYFCASSPDSNYGYTFGSGTRLTVV.

The gene calls are TRBV5-1 and TRBJ2-7, with 9 bases identical to TRBD1. The length of the CDR3 is 14 residues. Germline values: CDR1 SGHRS, CDR2 YFSETQ. The J segment lost 3 bases and the V segment lost 3 bases, leaving 4 bases of the junction unmatched. This chain's CDR3 is CASSSDRGHYEQYF. The DNA for the CDR3 is TGCGCCAGCAGCTCGGACAGGGGTCACTACGAGCAGTACTTC.

The V and J genes are TRBV28 and TRBJ2-7, with TRBD1 matching over 8 bases. The V and J ends lost 6 bases and 7 bases, in that order; junction bases with no gene match: 8. Looked up from germline, CDR1 is MDHEN and CDR2 is SYDVKM. The CDR3 runs 13 residues. Here the CDR3 reads CASRSTGGREQYF. The CDR3 DNA follows: TGTGCCAGCAGATCCACAGGGGGGAGGGAGCAGTACTTC.

This clone came up once. The V gene is TRBV6-5, the J gene TRBJ2-3; weak D call: TRBD1 (6 bases). Deletions cut 0 bases from V and 4 bases from J, with 11 bases between. The length of the CDR3 is 15 residues. Germline V gene data show CDR1 as MNHEY and CDR2 as SVGAGI. The CDR3 nucleotides are TGTGCCAGCAGTTACTCCCGGGGACAAGCAGATACGCAGTATTTT. Translated, it gives CASSYSRGQADTQYF.

The chain carries TRBV19 and TRBJ1-1; D gene uncertain. CDR1 is LNHDA, CDR2 SQIVND, per germline (reference sequence). V gave up 3 bases and J gave up 8 bases, with 10 bases separating them. CDR3 length: 12 residues. The CDR3, as DNA: TGTGCCAGTAGTATTCTGGCGGGGGAAGCTTTCTTT. Translation gives CASSILAGEAFF.

The chain links TRBV7-9 to TRBJ2-3; D possibly corresponds to TRBD2 (5 bases). The CDR3 loop spans 16 amino acids. Germline V lookup: CDR1 SEHNR, CDR2 FQNEAQ (reference sequence). V dropped 2 bases and J dropped 3 bases, with 15 bases sitting between them. The CDR3 loop reads CASSLTLARGTDTQYF. The CDR3 coding sequence is TGTGCCAGCAGCTTAACCCTAGCCAGAGGGACAGATACGCAGTATTTT.